The source of this TCR beta chain is a study of PD-L1 blockade in urothelial cancer. About the research overall: Blood-derived samples held a median 141,255 T cells.

Sequenced by immunoSEQ multiplex PCR; TCRdb stores in-frame clones only, minus some. The table shows about 76,000 clones, with roughly 80% occurring only once. Patient sample counts ranged from 1 to 8, pretreatment and on-treatment. The CDR3 spans 18 residues. The ends lost 6 bases at V and 2 bases at J; junction bases unmatched: 15. The germline gives CDR1 MGHRA, CDR2 YSYEKL. The rearrangement links TRBV4-1 to TRBJ2-7, with TRBD2 matching 11 bases. The starting material was PBMCs, obtained around atezolizumab (anti-PD-L1) treatment. This clonotype was sampled from a man between 65 and 79 years old with urothelial cancer. For the CDR3, the DNA is TGCGCCAGCAGTTTGATCTTAGCGGGAGGGCCATATCCCTACGAGCAGTACTTC. Protein product: CASSLILAGGPYPYEQYF.